Given below is one T cell receptor beta chain in context. The sample comes from a study of blood T cell repertoires in COVID-19. On the study more broadly: Sources were T cells, B-cell-depleted T cells, or PBMCs; the material itself was cDNA or gDNA.

Sequencing was performed with immunoSEQ multiplex PCR; in TCRdb, only in-frame clones are kept and a portion is missing. The sample lists about 290,000 clones; 85% were seen once. The CDR3 sequence is 16 residues long. Germline CDR1 MGHDK, CDR2 SYGVNS. V was trimmed by 3 bases and J by 6 bases, leaving 18 bases between them. This TCR was sampled from a woman aged 45-65 years with active or convalescent COVID-19. The J gene is TRBJ2-1, the V gene TRBV25-1, with D unresolved. Material: peripheral blood. The DNA for the CDR3 is TGTGCCAGCAGTGATTTAGGCGGTCCTTCTCCCAATGAGCAGTTCTTC. Translation: CASSDLGGPSPNEQFF.